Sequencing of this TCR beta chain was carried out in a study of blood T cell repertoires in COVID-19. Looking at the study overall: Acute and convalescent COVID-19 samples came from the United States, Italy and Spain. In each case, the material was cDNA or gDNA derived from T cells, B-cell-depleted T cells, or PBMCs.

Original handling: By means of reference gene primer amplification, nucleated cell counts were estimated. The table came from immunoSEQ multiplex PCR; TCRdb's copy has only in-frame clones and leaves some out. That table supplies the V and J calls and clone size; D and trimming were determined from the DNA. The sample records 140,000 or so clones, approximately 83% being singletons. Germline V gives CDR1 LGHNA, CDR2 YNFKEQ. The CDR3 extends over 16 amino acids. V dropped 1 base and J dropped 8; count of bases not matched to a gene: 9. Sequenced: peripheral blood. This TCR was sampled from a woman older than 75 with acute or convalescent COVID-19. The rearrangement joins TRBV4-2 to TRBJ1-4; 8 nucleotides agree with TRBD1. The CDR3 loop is CASSQVGQGAKEKLFF. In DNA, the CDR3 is TGTGCCAGCAGCCAAGTCGGTCAGGGGGCGAAGGAAAAACTGTTTTTT.